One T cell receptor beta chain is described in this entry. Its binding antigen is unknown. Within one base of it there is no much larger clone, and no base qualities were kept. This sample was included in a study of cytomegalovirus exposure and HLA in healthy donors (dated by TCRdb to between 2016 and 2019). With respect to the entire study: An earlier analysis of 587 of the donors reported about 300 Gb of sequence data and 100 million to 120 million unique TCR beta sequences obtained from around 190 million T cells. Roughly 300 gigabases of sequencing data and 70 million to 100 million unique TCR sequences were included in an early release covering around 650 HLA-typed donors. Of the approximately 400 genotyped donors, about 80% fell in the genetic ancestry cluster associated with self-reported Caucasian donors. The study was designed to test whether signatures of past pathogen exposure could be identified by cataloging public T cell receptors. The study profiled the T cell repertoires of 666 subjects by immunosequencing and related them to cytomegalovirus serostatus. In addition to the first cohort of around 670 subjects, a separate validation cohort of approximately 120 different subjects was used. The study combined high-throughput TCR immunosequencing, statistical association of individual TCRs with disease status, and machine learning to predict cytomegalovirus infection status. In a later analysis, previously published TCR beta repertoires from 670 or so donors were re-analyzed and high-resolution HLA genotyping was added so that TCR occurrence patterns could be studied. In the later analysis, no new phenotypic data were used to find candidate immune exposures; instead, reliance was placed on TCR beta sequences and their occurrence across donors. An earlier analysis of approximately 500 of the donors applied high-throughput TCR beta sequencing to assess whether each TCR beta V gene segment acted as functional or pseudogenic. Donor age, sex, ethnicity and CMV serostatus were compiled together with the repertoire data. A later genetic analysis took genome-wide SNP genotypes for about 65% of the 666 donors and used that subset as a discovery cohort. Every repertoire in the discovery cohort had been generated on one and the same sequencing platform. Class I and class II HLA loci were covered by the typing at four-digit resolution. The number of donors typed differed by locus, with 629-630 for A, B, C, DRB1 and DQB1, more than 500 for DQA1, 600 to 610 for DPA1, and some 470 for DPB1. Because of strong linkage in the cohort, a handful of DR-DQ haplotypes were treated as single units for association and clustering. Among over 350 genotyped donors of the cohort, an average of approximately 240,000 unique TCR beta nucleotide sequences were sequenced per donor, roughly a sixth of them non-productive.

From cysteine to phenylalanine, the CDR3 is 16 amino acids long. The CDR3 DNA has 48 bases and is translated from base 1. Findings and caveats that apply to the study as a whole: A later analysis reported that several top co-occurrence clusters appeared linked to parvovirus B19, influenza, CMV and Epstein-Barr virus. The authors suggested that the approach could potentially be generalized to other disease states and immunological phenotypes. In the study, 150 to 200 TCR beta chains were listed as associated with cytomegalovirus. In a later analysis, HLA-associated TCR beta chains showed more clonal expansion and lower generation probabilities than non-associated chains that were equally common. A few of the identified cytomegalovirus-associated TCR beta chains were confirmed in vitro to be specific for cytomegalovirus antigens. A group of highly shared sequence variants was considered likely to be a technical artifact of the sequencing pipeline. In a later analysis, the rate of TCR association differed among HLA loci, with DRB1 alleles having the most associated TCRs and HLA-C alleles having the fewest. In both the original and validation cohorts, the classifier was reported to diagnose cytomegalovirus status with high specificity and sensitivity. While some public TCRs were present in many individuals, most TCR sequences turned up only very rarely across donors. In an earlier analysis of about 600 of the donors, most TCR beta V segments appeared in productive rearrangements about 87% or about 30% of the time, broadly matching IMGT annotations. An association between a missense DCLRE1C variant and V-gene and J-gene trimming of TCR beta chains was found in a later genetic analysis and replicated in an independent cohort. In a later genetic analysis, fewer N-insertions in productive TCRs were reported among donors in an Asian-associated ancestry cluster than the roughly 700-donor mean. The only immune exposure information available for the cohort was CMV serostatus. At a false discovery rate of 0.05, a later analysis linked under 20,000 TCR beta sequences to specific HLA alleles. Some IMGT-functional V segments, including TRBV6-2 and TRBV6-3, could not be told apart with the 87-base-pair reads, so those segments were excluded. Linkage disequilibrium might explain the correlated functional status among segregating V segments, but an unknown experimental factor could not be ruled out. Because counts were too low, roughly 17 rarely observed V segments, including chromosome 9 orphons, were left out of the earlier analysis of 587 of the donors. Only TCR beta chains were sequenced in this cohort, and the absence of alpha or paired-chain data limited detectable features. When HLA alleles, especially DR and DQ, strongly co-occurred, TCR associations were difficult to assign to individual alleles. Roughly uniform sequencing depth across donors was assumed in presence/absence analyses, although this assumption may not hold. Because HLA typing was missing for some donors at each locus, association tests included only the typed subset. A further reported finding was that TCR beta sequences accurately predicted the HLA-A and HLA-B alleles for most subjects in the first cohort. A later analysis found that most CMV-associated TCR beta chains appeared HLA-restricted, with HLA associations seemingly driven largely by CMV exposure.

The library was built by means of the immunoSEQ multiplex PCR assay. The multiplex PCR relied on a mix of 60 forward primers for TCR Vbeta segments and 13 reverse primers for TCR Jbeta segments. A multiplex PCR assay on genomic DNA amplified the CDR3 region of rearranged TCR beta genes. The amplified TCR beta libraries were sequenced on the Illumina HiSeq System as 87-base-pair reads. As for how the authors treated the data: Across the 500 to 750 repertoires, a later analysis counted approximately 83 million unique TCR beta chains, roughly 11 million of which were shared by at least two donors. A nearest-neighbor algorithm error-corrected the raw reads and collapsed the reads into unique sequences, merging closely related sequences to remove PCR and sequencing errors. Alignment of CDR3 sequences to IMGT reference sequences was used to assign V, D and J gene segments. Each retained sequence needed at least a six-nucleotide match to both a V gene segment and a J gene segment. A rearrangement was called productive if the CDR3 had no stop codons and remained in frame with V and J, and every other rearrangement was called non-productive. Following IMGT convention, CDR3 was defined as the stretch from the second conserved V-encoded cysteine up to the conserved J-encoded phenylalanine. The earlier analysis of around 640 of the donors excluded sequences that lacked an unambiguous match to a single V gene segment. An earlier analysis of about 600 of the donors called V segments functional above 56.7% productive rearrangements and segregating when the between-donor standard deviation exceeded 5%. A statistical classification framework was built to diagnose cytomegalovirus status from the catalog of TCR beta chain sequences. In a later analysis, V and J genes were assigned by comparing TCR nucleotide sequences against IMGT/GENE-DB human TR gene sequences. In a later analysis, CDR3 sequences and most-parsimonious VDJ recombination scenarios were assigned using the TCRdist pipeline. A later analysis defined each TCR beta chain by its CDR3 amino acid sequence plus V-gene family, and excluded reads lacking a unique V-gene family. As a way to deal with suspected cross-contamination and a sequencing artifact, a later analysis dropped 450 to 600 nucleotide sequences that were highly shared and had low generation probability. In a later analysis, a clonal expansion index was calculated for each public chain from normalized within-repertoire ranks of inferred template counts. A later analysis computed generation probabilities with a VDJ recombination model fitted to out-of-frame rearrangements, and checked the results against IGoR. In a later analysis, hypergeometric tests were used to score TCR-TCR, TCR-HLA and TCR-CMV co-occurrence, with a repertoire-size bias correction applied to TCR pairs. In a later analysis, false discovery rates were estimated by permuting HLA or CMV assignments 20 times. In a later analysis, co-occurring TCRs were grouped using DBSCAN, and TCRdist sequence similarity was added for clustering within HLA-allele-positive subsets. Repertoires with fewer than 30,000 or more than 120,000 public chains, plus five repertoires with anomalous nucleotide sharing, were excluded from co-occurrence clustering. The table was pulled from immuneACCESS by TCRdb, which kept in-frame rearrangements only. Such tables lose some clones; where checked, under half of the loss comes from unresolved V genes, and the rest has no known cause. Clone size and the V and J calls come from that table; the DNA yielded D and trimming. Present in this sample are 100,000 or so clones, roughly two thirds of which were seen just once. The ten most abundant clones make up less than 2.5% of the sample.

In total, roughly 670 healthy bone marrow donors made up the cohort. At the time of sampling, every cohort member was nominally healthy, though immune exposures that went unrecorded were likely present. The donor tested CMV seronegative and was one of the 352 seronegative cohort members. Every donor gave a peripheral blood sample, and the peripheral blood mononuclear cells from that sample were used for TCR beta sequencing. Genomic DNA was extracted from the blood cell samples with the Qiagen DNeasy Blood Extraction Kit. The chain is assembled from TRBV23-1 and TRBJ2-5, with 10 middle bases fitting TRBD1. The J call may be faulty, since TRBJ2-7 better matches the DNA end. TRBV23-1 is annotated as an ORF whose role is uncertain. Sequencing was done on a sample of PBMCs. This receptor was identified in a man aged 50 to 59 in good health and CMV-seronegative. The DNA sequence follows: TGCGCCAGCAGTCAATCGTCGGGACAGGGGTCCTACGAGCAGTACTTC. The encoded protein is CASSQSSGQGSYEQYF.